Following are 15 T cell receptor beta chains from one sample sequenced in a study of blood T cell repertoires in COVID-19. Data came from immunoSEQ multiplex PCR; TCRdb stores just in-frame clones and leaves some out. The sample lists some 370,000 clones, almost 90% occurring once. Source material: peripheral blood. The receptors originated from a man younger than 35 with active or convalescent COVID-19.

This chain connects TRBV7-2 to TRBJ2-3, with D possibly TRBD1 on 6 matching bases. From germline, CDR1 is SGHTA and CDR2 FQGNSA. Trimming shortened V by 5 bases and J by 4 bases, and 13 bases separated the two germline ends. This CDR3 region has 14 residues. CDR3 region: CASSRQGSSDTQYF. CDR3 nucleotide sequence: TGTGCCAGCAGCCGCCAGGGGTCCTCAGATACGCAGTATTTT.

The rearrangement uses TRBV19 and TRBJ2-7, with 10 bases matching TRBD2. The V and J ends lost 6 bases and 5 bases, in that order; junction bases with no gene match: 10. This CDR3 comprises 15 residues. Germline V gene sequence: CDR1 LNHDA, CDR2 SQIVND (reference sequence). CDR3 DNA sequence: TGTGCCAGTAGGGCCGCTAGCGGGAGTTACGACGAGCAGTACTTC. Encoded protein: CASRAASGSYDEQYF.

The chain uses TRBV6-6 and TRBJ2-3; 8 bases are a match to TRBD2. There are 15 residues in the CDR3. V dropped 10 bases and J dropped 3; count of bases not matched to a gene: 12. CDR1 is MNHNY, CDR2 SVGAGI, per germline (reference sequence). This CDR3 reads CATQTSGSRTDTQYF. The CDR3 coding sequence is TGTGCCACCCAAACCAGCGGGAGTCGGACAGATACGCAGTATTTT.

The chain carries TRBV10-3 and TRBJ2-5; unclear D gene. This CDR3 has 12 amino acids. Trimming shortened V by 8 bases and J by 4 bases, and 11 bases separated the two germline ends. CDR1 is ENHRY and CDR2 is SYGVKD in the germline V gene. The CDR3: CAISGVGETQYF. The CDR3, as DNA: TGTGCCATCTCCGGAGTCGGAGAGACCCAGTACTTC.

This clone was observed once. The V gene is TRBV28, the J gene TRBJ1-2, with a tentative D call TRBD1 (6 bases). Germline V gives CDR1 MDHEN, CDR2 SYDVKM. This CDR3 region has 14 residues. V lost 6 bases, J lost 0 bases, and 11 bases lay in between. Written as DNA, the CDR3 is TGTGCCAGCAGACAGGGCTCAGCTAACTATGGCTACACCTTC. It specifies CASRQGSANYGYTF.

V usage is TRBV28 and J usage is TRBJ1-4; possible D gene TRBD1, 6 bases. Germline CDR1 MDHEN, CDR2 SYDVKM. The V and J ends lost 6 bases and 5 bases respectively, with 13 bases between them. The CDR3 has 14 amino acids. The CDR3 spells CASRETGPNEKLFF. CDR3 in DNA: TGTGCCAGCAGGGAGACAGGTCCAAATGAAAAACTGTTTTTT. Looking up the rest from reference TRBV28 and TRBJ1-4 gives the full variable domain: DVKVTQSSRYLVKRTGEKVFLECVQDMDHENMFWYRQDPGLGLRLIYFSYDVKMKEKGDIPEGYSVSREKKERFSLILESASTNQTSMYLCASRETGPNEKLFFGSGTQLSVL.

This clone has just one count. The rearrangement links TRBV5-1 to TRBJ2-2; a possible D gene is TRBD1 (7 bases). The CDR3 covers 15 residues. Germline V lookup: CDR1 SGHRS, CDR2 YFSETQ. V was cut by 0 bases and J by 5 bases, with 11 bases left in between. The CDR3 DNA is TGCGCCAGCAGCTTGGTTTCAGGGGGGACCGGGGAGCTGTTTTTT. Amino acids: CASSLVSGGTGELFF.

The rearrangement joins TRBV9 to TRBJ1-1; 7 bases map to TRBD1. The CDR3 extends over 14 amino acids. Germline CDR1 reads SGDLS; CDR2 reads YYNGEE. V shed 3 bases, J shed 2 bases, and the junction held 4 bases outside the gene matches. For the CDR3, the DNA is TGTGCCAGCAGCGGACGACAGGGCAACACTGAAGCTTTCTTT. Protein sequence: CASSGRQGNTEAFF.

The chain has TRBV12-3 or TRBV12-4 and TRBJ2-7; D is uncertain. The length of the CDR3 is 13 residues. V gave up 3 bases and J gave up 2 bases, with 8 bases separating them. The CDR3 is CASSLSIAYEQYF. The CDR3 nucleotides read TGTGCCAGCAGTTTGAGCATTGCCTACGAGCAGTACTTC.

The rearrangement joins TRBV2 to TRBJ1-2; 7 nucleotides agree with TRBD1. Germline CDR1 SNHLY, CDR2 FYNNEI. This CDR3 comprises 13 residues. Trimming removed 5 bases from V and 8 bases from J; junction bases left unmatched: 8. The CDR3 sequence: CASSTGTVMGYTF. The CDR3, as DNA: TGTGCCAGCAGTACAGGGACAGTTATGGGCTACACCTTC.

The rearrangement uses TRBV4-3 and TRBJ2-5, with 8 bases identical to TRBD2. From germline, CDR1 is LGHNA and CDR2 YSLEER. This CDR3 has 14 amino acids. The V and J ends lost 4 bases and 0 bases, in that order; junction bases with no gene match: 1. The CDR3 is CASSRGGYQETQYF. CDR3 coding DNA: TGCGCCAGCAGCCGCGGGGGGTACCAAGAGACCCAGTACTTC.

The rearrangement uses TRBV14 and TRBJ1-2, with D uncertain. The germline V gene encodes CDR1 SGHDN and CDR2 FVKESK. The CDR3 is 13 residues long. Trimming removed 1 base at V and 3 bases at J, with 6 bases between. This CDR3 is CASSQATYYGYTF. CDR3 in DNA: TGTGCCAGCAGCCAAGCCACTTACTATGGCTACACCTTC.

This chain connects TRBV24-1 to TRBJ2-5; TRBD2 aligns across 12 bases. V was pared by 3 bases and J by 5 bases, with 6 bases of the junction left unmatched. This CDR3 is built from 16 residues. Germline loops: CDR1 KGHDR, CDR2 SFDVKD. CDR3 amino acids: CATSDASGGAFETQYF. CDR3 coding DNA: TGTGCCACCAGTGATGCTAGCGGGGGGGCCTTTGAGACCCAGTACTTC.

This clone was observed once. This rearrangement joins TRBV28 to TRBJ1-1; 10 positions agree with TRBD1. The CDR3 runs 15 residues. Germline CDR1 reads MDHEN; CDR2 reads SYDVKM. V trimming: 6 bases; J trimming: 7 bases; junction bases outside the gene matches: 11. The CDR3 DNA reads as TGTGCCAGCAGCTTGCCGGGACAGGGGTCTTTTGAAGCTTTCTTT. Residues: CASSLPGQGSFEAFF.

This rearrangement joins TRBV28 to TRBJ1-3; no definite D call. CDR1 is MDHEN and CDR2 is SYDVKM in the germline V gene. V lost 5 bases, J lost 4 bases, and 12 bases lay in between. This CDR3 has 14 residues. Here the CDR3 reads CASSRRSAGNTIYF. CDR3 nucleotides: TGTGCCAGCAGTCGGAGGTCGGCGGGAAACACCATATATTTT.